These T cell receptor beta chains were read from a single sample in a study of cytomegalovirus exposure and HLA in healthy donors. The repertoire was sequenced with immunoSEQ multiplex PCR; TCRdb's copy has only in-frame clones and lacks some. The data show 120,000 or so clones, 75% to 85% seen once. The sample taken for sequencing was PBMCs. These TCRs come from a man between 25 and 39 years old in good health and CMV-seronegative. Each CDR3 is given with its conserved first and last residue. D genes are given only for firm matches. A row's size may be missing; if present it is once, few, many or a size class.

V gene	D gene	clone size	J gene	CDR3 DNA	CDR3 protein
TRBV27	TRBD2	-	TRBJ2-7	TGTGCCAGCAGTTTATCGGGAGGGCCTGCCTACGAGCAGTACTTC	CASSLSGGPAYEQYF
TRBV19	TRBD2	-	TRBJ2-1	TGTGCCAGTAGGCAGCCGGGACTAGCGGGAGTTAATGAGTTCTTC	CASRQPGLAGVNEFF
TRBV27	-	-	TRBJ1-1	TGTGCCAGCAGCCAAGCCGGGACACTGAACACTGAAGCTTTCTTT	CASSQAGTLNTEAFF
TRBV6-5	TRBD1	-	TRBJ1-1	TGTGCCAGCAGTTATAGCGGGACAGCTGAAGCTTTCTTT	CASSYSGTAEAFF
TRBV4-3	TRBD2	-	TRBJ2-5	TGCGCCAGCCCCCCAAGGTGGGCTAGCGGGAATGAGACCCAGTACTTC	CASPPRWASGNETQYF
TRBV9	-	-	TRBJ2-7	TGTGCCAGCAGCGTAAGGGCGGGGGCGGGATCCTACGAGCAGTACTTC	CASSVRAGAGSYEQYF
TRBV30	-	-	TRBJ2-7	TGTGCCTGGAGTGCGGGGACAATCTCCTACGAGCAGTACTTC	CAWSAGTISYEQYF
TRBV7-2	TRBD2	-	TRBJ2-5	TGTGCCAGCAGCTTAGCCCGGCGGGAGACTGAGACCCAGTACTTC	CASSLARRETETQYF
TRBV28	-	-	TRBJ2-3	TGTGCCAGCAGTATAGCGAGAGTCACAGATACGCAGTATTTT	CASSIARVTDTQYF
TRBV27	-	-	TRBJ2-7	TGTGCCAGCAGTGCAACCCACCAGGGTTTGGGAACCTTCTACGAGCAGTACTTC	CASSATHQGLGTFYEQYF
TRBV5-1	-	-	TRBJ1-4	TGCGCCAGCAGCTTGGCCGGGTTCGATGAAAAACTGTTTTTT	CASSLAGFDEKLFF
TRBV4-1	-	-	TRBJ2-7	TGCGCCAGCAGCCAAGGTGGTACAGGTGTGTACGAGCAGTACTTC	CASSQGGTGVYEQYF
TRBV7-2	TRBD2	-	TRBJ2-5	TGTGCCAGCAGCCTGGAGGTAGCGGGAGGTGAGGAGACCCAGTACTTC	CASSLEVAGGEETQYF
TRBV27	-	-	TRBJ1-5	TGTGCCAGCAGTGAGGACAGACGGGGCAATCAGCCCCAGCATTTT	CASSEDRRGNQPQHF
TRBV5-8	TRBD1	-	TRBJ2-1	TGTGCCAGCAGCTTTCGGGACAGGGGCGCCAATGAGCAGTTCTTC	CASSFRDRGANEQFF
TRBV7-9	-	-	TRBJ2-7	TGTGCCACCAGTCGGTCAAACTCCTACGAGCAGTACTTC	CATSRSNSYEQYF
TRBV11-2	-	-	TRBJ2-7	TGTGCCAGCAGCTCCTTAACAGGGTCCTACGAGCAGTACTTC	CASSSLTGSYEQYF
TRBV5-1	TRBD1	-	TRBJ2-7	TGCGCCAGCAGCCTCGCAGGGGGCATAGGGGAGCAGTACTTC	CASSLAGGIGEQYF
TRBV5-1	-	-	TRBJ1-2	TGCGCCAGCAGCGGGCAGGGCAGGGAACACTATGGCTACCCCTTC	CASSGQGREHYGYPF
TRBV19	TRBD1	-	TRBJ2-7	TGTGCCAGTAGCCTCCGGGACAGGGGCTACGAGCAGTACTTC	CASSLRDRGYEQYF
TRBV29-1	-	-	TRBJ2-1	TGCAGCGTTGGTTACTACAATGAGCAGTTCTTC	CSVGYYNEQFF
TRBV5-6	-	once	TRBJ2-3	TGTGCCAGCAGCGATGGGGGCCCCACAGATACGCAGTATTTT	CASSDGGPTDTQYF
TRBV19	TRBD2	-	TRBJ2-1	TGTGCCAGTAGTCTCGGAAAGCGGGAGGGCCACTACAATGAGCAGTTCTTC	CASSLGKREGHYNEQFF
TRBV18	TRBD2	-	TRBJ2-7	TGTGCCAGCTCACCGGTTCTAGCGGGAGGAACCCACGAGCAGTACTTC	CASSPVLAGGTHEQYF
TRBV29-1	-	once	TRBJ2-5	TGCAGCGTTGGGAGTGAAGAGACCCAGTACTTC	CSVGSEETQYF
TRBV5-4	-	-	TRBJ1-3	TGTGCCAGCAGCGGGGACTTATCTGGAAACACCATATATTTT	CASSGDLSGNTIYF
TRBV28	TRBD1	-	TRBJ2-7	TGTGCCAGCAGGGGACAGGACTCCTACGAGCAGTACTTC	CASRGQDSYEQYF
TRBV5-6	TRBD2	once	TRBJ2-1	TGTGCCAGCAGCCTGCGCGGGGGGAGTTTCGATGAGCAGTTCTTC	CASSLRGGSFDEQFF
TRBV15	-	-	TRBJ2-5	TGTGCCACCAGCAGACAGGGAACGGGGACCCAGTACTTC	CATSRQGTGTQYF
TRBV5-1	TRBD1	-	TRBJ2-1	TGCGCCAGCAGCTTGGTCGTAGGGGGCTTCAATGAGCAGTTCTTC	CASSLVVGGFNEQFF
TRBV13	-	-	TRBJ2-7	TGTGCCAGCAGCTTAATACAGGGCTACGAGCAGTACTTC	CASSLIQGYEQYF
TRBV7-9	TRBD2	-	TRBJ2-7	TGTGCCAGCAGCTATAGCGGGACCTCTTACGAGCAGTACTTC	CASSYSGTSYEQYF
TRBV19	-	-	TRBJ2-3	TGTGCCAGTAGTATAGATTACAGGGCCCACCTCGCGGATACGCAGTATTTT	CASSIDYRAHLADTQYF
TRBV2	TRBD1	-	TRBJ2-3	TGTGCCAGCAGTAACAGGGGATCTGGCCCGCAGTATTTT	CASSNRGSGPQYF
TRBV2	-	-	TRBJ1-1	TGTGCCAGCAAGAGAACACCCCCAAGCGCTGAAGCTTTCTTT	CASKRTPPSAEAFF
TRBV5-1	-	-	TRBJ1-5	TGCGCCAGCAGCTTGCTAGGGCGGGCAGATCAGCCCCAGCATTTT	CASSLLGRADQPQHF
TRBV2	TRBD1	-	TRBJ1-1	TGTGCCAGCAGCACCGAGGGACAGGGACGGACTGAAGCTTTCTTT	CASSTEGQGRTEAFF
TRBV7-9	TRBD1	-	TRBJ1-4	TGTGCCAGCAGCCCCGGGCGGGACAGACTTAATGAAAAACTGTTTTTT	CASSPGRDRLNEKLFF
TRBV7-9	TRBD2	-	TRBJ2-1	TGTGCCAACGGACTAGTCACGTTAATCAGTGAGCAGTTCTTC	CANGLVTLISEQFF
TRBV27	TRBD1	few	TRBJ2-7	TGTGCCAGCAGCTGGGGACAGGGTAACTACGAGCAGTACTTC	CASSWGQGNYEQYF
TRBV5-6	TRBD1	-	TRBJ1-2	TGTGCCAGCAGCCAAAAAGGGACAGGGGGCTTTGGCTATGGCTACCCCTTC	CASSQKGTGGFGYGYPF
TRBV14	-	-	TRBJ2-7	TGTGCCAGCAGCCAAAAACCAGTCCGCGAGCAGTACTTC	CASSQKPVREQYF